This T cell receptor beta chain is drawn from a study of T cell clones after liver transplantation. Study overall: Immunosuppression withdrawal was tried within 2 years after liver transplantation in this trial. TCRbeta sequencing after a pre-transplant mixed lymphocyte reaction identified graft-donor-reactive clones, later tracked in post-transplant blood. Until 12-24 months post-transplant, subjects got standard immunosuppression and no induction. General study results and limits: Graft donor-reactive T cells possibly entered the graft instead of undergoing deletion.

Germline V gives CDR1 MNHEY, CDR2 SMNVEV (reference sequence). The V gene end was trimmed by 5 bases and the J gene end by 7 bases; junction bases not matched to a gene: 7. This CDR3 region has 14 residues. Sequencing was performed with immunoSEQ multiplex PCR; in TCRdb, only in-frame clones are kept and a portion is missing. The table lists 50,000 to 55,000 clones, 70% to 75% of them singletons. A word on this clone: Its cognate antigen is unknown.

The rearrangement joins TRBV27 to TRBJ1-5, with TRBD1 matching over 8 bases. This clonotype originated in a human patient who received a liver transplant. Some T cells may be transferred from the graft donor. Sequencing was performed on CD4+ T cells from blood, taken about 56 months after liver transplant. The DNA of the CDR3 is TGTGCCAGCAGTCGGACAGGGTTTAAACAGCCCCAGCATTTT. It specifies CASSRTGFKQPQHF.